The 6 T cell receptor beta chains below were found in one sample sequenced in a study of early T cells in non-severe SARS-CoV-2 infection. One entry per CDR3 protein results from TCRdb running MiXCR on the 5' RACE reads. The data show about 66,000 distinct CDR3 sequences, with 13% seen just once and about 8.3% held by the top ten. The source material was whole blood. The receptor set was obtained from an adult who was a healthcare worker with PCR-confirmed SARS-CoV-2 infection or an uninfected control (not recorded which).

This clonotype was detected many times. The chain employs TRBV9 and TRBJ1-1, with D perhaps TRBD1 (5 bases). The length of the CDR3 is 12 residues. Deletions cut 0 bases from V and 10 bases from J, with 10 bases between. Germline CDR1 SGDLS, CDR2 YYNGEE. The CDR3 loop reads CASSVGGDAAFF. In nucleotides, the CDR3 is TGTGCCAGCAGCGTAGGAGGGGACGCAGCTTTCTTT.

The V and J genes are TRBV14 and TRBJ2-2; D is ambiguous. CDR1 and CDR2 (germline): SGHDN, FVKESK. The CDR3 contains 13 residues. Trimming removed 1 base from V and 8 bases from J, with 8 bases in between. CDR3 sequence reads: CASSQVRAGELFF. CDR3 coding DNA: TGTGCCAGCAGCCAAGTGAGAGCGGGGGAGCTGTTTTTT.

The rearrangement joins TRBV30 to TRBJ1-6, with 8 bases that match TRBD1. The CDR3 totals 13 residues. Germline V gives CDR1 GTSNPN, CDR2 SVGIG (reference sequence). J gave up 7 bases and V 7 bases, and 6 bases lay outside the gene matches. The CDR3 loop reads CASRTGLNSPLHF. The CDR3 DNA sequence: TGTGCCTCAAGGACAGGGCTGAATTCACCCCTCCACTTT.

This clonotype was counted between two and nine times. The chain recombines TRBV11-2 with TRBJ2-4, with 9 bases fitting TRBD1. Germline CDR1 SGHAT, CDR2 FQNNGV. The CDR3 runs 15 residues. Unmatched junction bases numbered 5, after V lost 5 bases and J lost 3 bases. CDR3 in DNA: TGTGCCAGCAGCGGCGGGACAGGGTTCAAAAACATTCAGTACTTC. Translation: CASSGGTGFKNIQYF.

This clonotype was recorded at least ten times. The chain couples TRBV2 to TRBJ2-7; TRBD1 or TRBD2 may be the D gene (6 bases each). Germline CDR1 is SNHLY and CDR2 is FYNNEI. The CDR3 runs 16 residues. Trimming pared 5 bases from V and 2 bases from J, leaving 19 bases between. The CDR3, as DNA: TGTGCCAGCAGTACGGAGGGGGTAGTAGGAACCTACGAGCAGTACTTC. It codes for CASSTEGVVGTYEQYF.

This chain uses TRBV6-1 with TRBJ2-7; D unclear. Germline V gives CDR1 MNHNS, CDR2 SASEGT. The CDR3 sequence is 11 residues long. V gave up 2 bases and J gave up 3 bases, with 2 bases separating them. The CDR3 region is CASSENYEQYF. In nucleotides, the CDR3 is TGTGCCAGCAGTGAAAACTACGAGCAGTACTTC.